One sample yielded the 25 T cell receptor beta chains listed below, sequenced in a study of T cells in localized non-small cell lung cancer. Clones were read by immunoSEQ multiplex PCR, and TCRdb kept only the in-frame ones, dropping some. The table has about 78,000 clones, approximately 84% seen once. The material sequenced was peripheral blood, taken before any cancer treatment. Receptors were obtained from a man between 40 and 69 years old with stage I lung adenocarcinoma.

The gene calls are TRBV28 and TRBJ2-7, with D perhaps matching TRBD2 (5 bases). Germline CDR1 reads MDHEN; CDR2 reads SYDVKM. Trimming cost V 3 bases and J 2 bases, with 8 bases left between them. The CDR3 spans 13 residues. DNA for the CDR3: TGTGCCAGCAGTTTGTCTAGCACCTACGAGCAGTACTTC. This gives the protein CASSLSSTYEQYF.

Here the CDR3 DNA reads TGTGCCAGCAGCCCTTCCCAGGACAGGTCCCGGGGTGAAAAACTGTTTTTT. Translation: CASSPSQDRSRGEKLFF. The V call is TRBV5-6, the J call TRBJ1-4, with 7 bases fitting TRBD1. Unmatched junction bases numbered 16, after V lost 4 bases and J lost 7 bases. This CDR3 contains 17 residues. Germline loops: CDR1 SGHDT, CDR2 YYEEEE.

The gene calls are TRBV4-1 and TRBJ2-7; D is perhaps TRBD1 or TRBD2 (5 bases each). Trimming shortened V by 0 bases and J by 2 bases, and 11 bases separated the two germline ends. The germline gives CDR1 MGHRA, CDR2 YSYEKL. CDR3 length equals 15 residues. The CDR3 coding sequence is TGCGCCAGCAGCCAAGATCGAGGGGCCCCCTACGAGCAGTACTTC. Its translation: CASSQDRGAPYEQYF.

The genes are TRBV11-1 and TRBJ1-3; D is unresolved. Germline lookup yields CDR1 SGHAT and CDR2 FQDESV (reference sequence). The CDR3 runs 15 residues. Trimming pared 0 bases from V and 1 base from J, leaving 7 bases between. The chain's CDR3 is CASSLADGSGNTIYF. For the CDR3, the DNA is TGTGCCAGCAGCTTAGCGGATGGATCTGGAAACACCATATATTTT.

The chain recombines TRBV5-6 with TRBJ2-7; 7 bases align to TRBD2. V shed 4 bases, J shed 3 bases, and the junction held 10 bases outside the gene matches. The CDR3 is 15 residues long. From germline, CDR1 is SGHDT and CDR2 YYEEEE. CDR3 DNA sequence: TGTGCCAGCAGCACACTAGACGGGGGGTTCTACGAGCAGTACTTC. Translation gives CASSTLDGGFYEQYF.

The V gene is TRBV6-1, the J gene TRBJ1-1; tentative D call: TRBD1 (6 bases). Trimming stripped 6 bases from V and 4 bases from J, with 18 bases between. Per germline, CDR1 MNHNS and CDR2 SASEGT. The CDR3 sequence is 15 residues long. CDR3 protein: CASRNEQGLGTEAFF. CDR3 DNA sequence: TGTGCCAGCAGAAACGAACAGGGTTTAGGCACTGAAGCTTTCTTT.

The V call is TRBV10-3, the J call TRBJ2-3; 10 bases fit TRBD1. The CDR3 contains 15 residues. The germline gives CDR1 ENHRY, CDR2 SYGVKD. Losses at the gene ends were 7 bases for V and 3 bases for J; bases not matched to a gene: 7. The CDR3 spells CAITAGQGGTDTQYF. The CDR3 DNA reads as TGTGCCATCACCGCCGGACAGGGGGGGACAGATACGCAGTATTTT.

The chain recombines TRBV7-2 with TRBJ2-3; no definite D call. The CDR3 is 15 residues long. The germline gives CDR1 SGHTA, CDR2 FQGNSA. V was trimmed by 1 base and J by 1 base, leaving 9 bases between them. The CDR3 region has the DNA TGTGCCAGCAGCTTAGGTACGGCCCGCACAGATACGCAGTATTTT. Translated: CASSLGTARTDTQYF. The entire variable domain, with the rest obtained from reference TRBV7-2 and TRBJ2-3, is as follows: GAGVSQSPSNKVTEKGKDVELRCDPISGHTALYWYRQSLGQGLEFLIYFQGNSAPDKSGLPSDRFSAERTGGSVSTLTIQRTQQEDSAVYLCASSLGTARTDTQYFGPGTRLTVL.

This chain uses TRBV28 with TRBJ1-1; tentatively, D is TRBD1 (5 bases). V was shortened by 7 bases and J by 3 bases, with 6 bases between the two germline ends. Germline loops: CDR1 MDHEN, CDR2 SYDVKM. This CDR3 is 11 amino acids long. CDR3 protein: CASTGHTEAFF. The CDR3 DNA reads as TGTGCCAGCACGGGGCACACTGAAGCTTTCTTT.

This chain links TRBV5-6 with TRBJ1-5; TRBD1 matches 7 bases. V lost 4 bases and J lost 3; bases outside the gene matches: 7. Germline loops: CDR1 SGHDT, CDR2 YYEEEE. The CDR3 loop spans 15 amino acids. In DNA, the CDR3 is TGTGCCAGCAGCAGAAAGGACAGGTTCAATCAGCCCCAGCATTTT. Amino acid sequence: CASSRKDRFNQPQHF. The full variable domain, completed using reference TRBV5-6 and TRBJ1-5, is DAGVTQSPTHLIKTRGQQVTLRCSPKSGHDTVSWYQQALGQGPQFIFQYYEEEERQRGNFPDRFSGHQFPNYSSELNVNALLLGDSALYLCASSRKDRFNQPQHFGDGTRLSIL.

CDR3 loop: CAWMDRGGTEAFF. For the CDR3, the DNA is TGTGCCTGGATGGACAGGGGAGGGACTGAAGCTTTCTTT. The genes are TRBV30 and TRBJ1-1; 9 bases are a match to TRBD1. V gave up 4 bases and J gave up 5 bases; unmatched junction bases: 5. CDR1 is GTSNPN, CDR2 SVGIG, per germline (reference sequence). The CDR3 is made up of 13 amino acids.

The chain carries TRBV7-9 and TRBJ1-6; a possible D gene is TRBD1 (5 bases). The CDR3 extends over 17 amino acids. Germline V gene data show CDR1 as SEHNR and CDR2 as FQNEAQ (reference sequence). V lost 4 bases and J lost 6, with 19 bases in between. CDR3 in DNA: TGTGCCAGCAGCTCCGGGGGTGGCAAAAGGGGTAATTCACCCCTCCACTTT. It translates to CASSSGGGKRGNSPLHF.

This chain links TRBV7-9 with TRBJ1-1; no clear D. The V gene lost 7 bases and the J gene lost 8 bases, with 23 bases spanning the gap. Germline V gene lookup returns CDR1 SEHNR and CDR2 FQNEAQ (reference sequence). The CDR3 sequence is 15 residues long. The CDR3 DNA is TGTGCCAGCACCCCGCTCGGCATAACATCTAGCGAAGCTTTCTTT. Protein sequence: CASTPLGITSSEAFF.

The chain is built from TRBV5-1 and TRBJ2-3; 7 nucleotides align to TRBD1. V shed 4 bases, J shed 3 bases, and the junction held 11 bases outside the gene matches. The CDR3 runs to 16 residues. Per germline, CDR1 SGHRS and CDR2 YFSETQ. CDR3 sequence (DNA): TGCGCCAGCAGCAACCCGACAGGGTCCGGAACAGATACGCAGTATTTT. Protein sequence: CASSNPTGSGTDTQYF.

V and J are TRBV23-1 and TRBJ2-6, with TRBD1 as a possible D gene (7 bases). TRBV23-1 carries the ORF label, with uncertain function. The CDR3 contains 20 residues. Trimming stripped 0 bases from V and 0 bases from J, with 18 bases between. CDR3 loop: CASSQSSGGGPSSGANVLTF. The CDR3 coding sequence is TGCGCCAGCAGTCAATCAAGCGGAGGGGGCCCCTCCTCTGGGGCCAACGTCCTGACTTTC.

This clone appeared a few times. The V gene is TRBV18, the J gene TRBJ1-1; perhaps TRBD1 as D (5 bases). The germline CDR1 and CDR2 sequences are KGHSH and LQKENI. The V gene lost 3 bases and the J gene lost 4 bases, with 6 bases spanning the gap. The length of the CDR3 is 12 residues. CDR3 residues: CASSPDTTEAFF. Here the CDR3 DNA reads TGTGCCAGCTCACCGGACACCACTGAAGCTTTCTTT. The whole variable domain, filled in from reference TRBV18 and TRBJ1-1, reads NAGVMQNPRHLVRRRGQEARLRCSPMKGHSHVYWYRQLPEEGLKFMVYLQKENIIDESGMPKERFSAEFPKEGPSILRIQQVVRGDSAAYFCASSPDTTEAFFGQGTRLTVV.

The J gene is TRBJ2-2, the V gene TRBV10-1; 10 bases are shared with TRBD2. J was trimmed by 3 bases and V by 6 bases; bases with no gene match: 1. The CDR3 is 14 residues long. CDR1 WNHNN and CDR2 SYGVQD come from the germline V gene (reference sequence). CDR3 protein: CASRLAGDTGELFF. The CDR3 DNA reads TGCGCCAGCAGGCTAGCGGGAGACACCGGGGAGCTGTTTTTT.

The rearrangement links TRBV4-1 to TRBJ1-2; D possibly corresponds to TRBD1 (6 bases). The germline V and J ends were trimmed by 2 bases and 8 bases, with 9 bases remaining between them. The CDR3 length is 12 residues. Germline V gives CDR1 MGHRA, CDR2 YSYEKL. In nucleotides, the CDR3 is TGCGCCAGCAGCCAAAAAGGGGGAGGCTACACCTTC. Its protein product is CASSQKGGGYTF.

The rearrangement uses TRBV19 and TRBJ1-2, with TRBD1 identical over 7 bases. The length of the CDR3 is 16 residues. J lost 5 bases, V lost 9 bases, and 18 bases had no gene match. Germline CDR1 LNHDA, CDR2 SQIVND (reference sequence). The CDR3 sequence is CASRQGSNPDPYGYTF. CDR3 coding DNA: TGTGCCAGCCGACAGGGTTCAAACCCGGACCCTTATGGCTACACCTTC. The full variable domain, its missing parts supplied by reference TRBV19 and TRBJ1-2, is DGGITQSPKYLFRKEGQNVTLSCEQNLNHDAMYWYRQDPGQGLRLIYYSQIVNDFQKGDIAEGYSVSREKKESFPLTVTSAQKNPTAFYLCASRQGSNPDPYGYTFGSGTRLTVV.

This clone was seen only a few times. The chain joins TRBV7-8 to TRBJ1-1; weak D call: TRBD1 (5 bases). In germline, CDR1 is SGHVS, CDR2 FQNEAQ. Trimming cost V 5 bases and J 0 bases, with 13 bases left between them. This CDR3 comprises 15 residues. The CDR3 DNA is TGTGCCAGCAGCGGGGGTGGAAGAATGAACACTGAAGCTTTCTTT. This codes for CASSGGGRMNTEAFF.

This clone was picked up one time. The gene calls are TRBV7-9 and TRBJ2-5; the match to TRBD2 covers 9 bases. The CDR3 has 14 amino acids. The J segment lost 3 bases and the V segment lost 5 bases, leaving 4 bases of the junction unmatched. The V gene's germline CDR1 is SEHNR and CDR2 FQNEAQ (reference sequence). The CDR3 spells CASSQWTSEETQYF. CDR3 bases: TGTGCCAGCAGCCAGTGGACTAGCGAAGAGACCCAGTACTTC.

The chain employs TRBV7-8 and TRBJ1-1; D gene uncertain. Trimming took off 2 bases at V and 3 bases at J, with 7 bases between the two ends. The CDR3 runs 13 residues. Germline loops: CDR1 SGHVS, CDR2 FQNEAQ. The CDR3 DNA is TGTGCCAGCAGCTTACGGAGGGACACTGAAGCTTTCTTT. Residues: CASSLRRDTEAFF.

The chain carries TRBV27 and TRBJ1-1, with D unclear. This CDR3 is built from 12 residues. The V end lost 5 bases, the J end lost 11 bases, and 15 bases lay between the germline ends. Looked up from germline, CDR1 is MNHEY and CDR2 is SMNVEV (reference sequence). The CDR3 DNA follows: TGTGCCAGCAGTCCCTTAGGTAGTGAGGCTTTCTTT. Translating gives CASSPLGSEAFF.

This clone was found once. CDR3 region: CASSAPGQGTDGYTF. In DNA form, the CDR3 reads TGTGCCAGCAGCGCTCCGGGACAGGGGACGGATGGCTACACCTTC. The chain employs TRBV9 and TRBJ1-2; TRBD1 matches at 10 bases. The germline gives CDR1 SGDLS, CDR2 YYNGEE. The V segment lost 3 bases and the J segment 6 bases; nucleotides outside the gene matches: 8. The CDR3 is made up of 15 amino acids.

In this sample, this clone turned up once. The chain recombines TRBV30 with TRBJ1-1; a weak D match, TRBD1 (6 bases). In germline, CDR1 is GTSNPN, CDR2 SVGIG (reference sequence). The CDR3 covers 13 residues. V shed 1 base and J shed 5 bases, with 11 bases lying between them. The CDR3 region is CAWSGGGRTEAFF. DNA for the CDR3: TGTGCCTGGAGTGGGGGGGGCAGGACTGAAGCTTTCTTT.